This T cell receptor (beta chain) appears in the sequencing data of a study of T cell changes during pregnancy in multiple sclerosis. Data came from immunoSEQ multiplex PCR; TCRdb stores just in-frame clones and leaves some out. The sample consists of about 49,000 clones, around 90% of them appearing once. A remark on this clone: An end of the junction differs from the germline gene, which may be a read error.

The CDR3 spans 17 residues. Germline-derived CDR1 and CDR2 are SNHLY and FYNNEI. This chain uses TRBV2 with TRBJ2-6; the match to TRBD2 covers 7 bases. This TCR came from a female donor in good health, enrolled as a control in a pregnancy study. The input for sequencing was peripheral blood, taken after pregnancy. The CDR3 DNA reads TGTGCCAGCGGGGGAGGGACCTCTCGCTCTGGGGCCAGCGTCCTGACTTTC. Its protein product is CASGGGTSRSGASVLTF.